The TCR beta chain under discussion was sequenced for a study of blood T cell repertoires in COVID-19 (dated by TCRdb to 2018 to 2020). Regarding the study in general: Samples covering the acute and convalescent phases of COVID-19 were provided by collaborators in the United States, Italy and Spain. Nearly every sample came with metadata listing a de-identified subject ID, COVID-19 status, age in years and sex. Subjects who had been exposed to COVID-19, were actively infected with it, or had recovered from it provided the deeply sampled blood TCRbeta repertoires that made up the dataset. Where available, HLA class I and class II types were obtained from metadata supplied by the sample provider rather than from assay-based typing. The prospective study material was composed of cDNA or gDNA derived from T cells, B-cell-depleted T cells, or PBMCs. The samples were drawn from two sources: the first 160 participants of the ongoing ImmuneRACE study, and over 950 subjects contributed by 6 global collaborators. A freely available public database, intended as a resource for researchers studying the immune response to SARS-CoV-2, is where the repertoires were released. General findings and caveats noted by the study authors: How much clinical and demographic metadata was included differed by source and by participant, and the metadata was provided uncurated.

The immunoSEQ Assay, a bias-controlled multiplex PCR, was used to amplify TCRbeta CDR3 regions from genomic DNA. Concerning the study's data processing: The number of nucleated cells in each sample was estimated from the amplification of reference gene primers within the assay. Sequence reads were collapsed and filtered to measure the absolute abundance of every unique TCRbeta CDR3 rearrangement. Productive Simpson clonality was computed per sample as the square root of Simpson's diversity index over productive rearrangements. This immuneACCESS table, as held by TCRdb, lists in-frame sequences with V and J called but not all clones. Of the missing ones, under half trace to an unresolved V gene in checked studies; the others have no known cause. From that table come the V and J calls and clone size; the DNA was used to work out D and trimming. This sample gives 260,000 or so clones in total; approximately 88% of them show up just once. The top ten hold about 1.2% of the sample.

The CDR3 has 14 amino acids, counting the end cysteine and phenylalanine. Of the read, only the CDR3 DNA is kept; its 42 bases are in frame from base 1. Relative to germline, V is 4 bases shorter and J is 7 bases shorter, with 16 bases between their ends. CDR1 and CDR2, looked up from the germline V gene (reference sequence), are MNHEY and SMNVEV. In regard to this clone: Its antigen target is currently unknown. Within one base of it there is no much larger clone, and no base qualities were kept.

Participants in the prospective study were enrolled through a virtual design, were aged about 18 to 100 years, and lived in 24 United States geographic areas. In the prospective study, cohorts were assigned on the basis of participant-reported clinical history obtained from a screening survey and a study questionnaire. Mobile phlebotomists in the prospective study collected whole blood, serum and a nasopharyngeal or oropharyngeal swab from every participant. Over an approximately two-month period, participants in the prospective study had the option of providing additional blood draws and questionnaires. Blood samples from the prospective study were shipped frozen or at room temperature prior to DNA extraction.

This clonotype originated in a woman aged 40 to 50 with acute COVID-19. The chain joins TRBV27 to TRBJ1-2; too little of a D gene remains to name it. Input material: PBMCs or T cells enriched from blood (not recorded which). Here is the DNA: TGTGCCAGCAGTTCCCAAGATGGCGGAGGTGGCTACACCTTC. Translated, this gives CASSSQDGGGGYTF.